Presented here are 23 T cell receptor beta chains from one specimen sequenced in a study of post-analysis software for immune sequencing data (dated by TCRdb to between 2014 and 2017). Library generation was performed with PCR. Sequenced on an Illumina HiSeq 2500. To reduce PCR and sequencing biases, unique molecular identifiers were built into the TCR beta cDNA libraries. In TCRdb, the public reads were trimmed at Q25 with fastp and aligned with MiXCR, with productive beta chains retained. Records with the same CDR3 protein are collapsed into one entry carrying the most frequent genes and DNA. The sample has approximately 730,000 distinct CDR3 sequences on record, more than 45% of them singletons. The ten largest account for 4.9% of the sample. Overall results and qualifications from the work: Significantly higher frequencies in patients than in controls were found for roughly 5 TRBV segments, including TRBV5-6, TRBV5-1 and TRBV20-1.

The antigens these receptors bind are not known. Sequenced input: blood. The receptors here all came from a girl aged 5 to 17 with multiple sclerosis.

J is TRBJ2-1 and V is TRBV12-3 or TRBV12-4; D is unclear. The CDR3 totals 17 residues. Trimming shortened V by 6 bases and J by 5 bases, and 23 bases separated the two germline ends. The CDR3 sequence is CASSRRAALDGDNEQFF. CDR3 bases: TGTGCCAGCAGCCGTAGGGCAGCCCTTGATGGGGACAATGAGCAGTTCTTC.

The chain uses TRBV7-2 and TRBJ2-3, with 8 bases aligning to TRBD2. V trimming: 5 bases; J trimming: 0 bases; junction bases outside the gene matches: 10. The CDR3 is 17 residues long. Germline CDR1 and CDR2: SGHTA and FQGNSA. This chain's CDR3 is CASSPRGGHPSTDTQYF. The CDR3 DNA follows: TGTGCCAGCAGCCCCCGCGGGGGGCACCCAAGCACAGATACGCAGTATTTT.

CDR3 loop: CASSLMVASGRNEQFF. The CDR3 DNA reads TGTGCCAGCAGCCTAATGGTGGCTAGCGGGCGGAATGAGCAGTTCTTC. This chain joins TRBV7-3 and TRBJ2-1, with 8 bases that match TRBD2. The CDR3 runs to 16 residues. The germline V gene encodes CDR1 SGHTA and CDR2 FQGTGA. V was clipped by 5 bases and J by 7 bases; unmatched bases: 13.

The chain carries TRBV20-1 and TRBJ2-5; a weak D match, TRBD1 (5 bases). The CDR3 is 13 residues long. Deletions cut 3 bases from V and 4 bases from J, with 12 bases between. The germline gives CDR1 DFQATT, CDR2 SNEGSKA (reference sequence). CDR3 loop: CSASSGPGETQYF. Here the CDR3 DNA reads TGCAGTGCTAGTTCAGGGCCAGGAGAGACCCAGTACTTC.

This clonotype has more than one count but fewer than ten. V and J are TRBV6-5 and TRBJ2-7, with a weak D call TRBD2 (6 bases). CDR1 and CDR2 (germline): MNHEY, SVGAGI. With 2 bases removed from V and 2 bases from J, the gap between germline ends came to 13 bases. CDR3 length: 15 residues. The DNA of the CDR3 is TGTGCCAGCAGTTACCTTGGCGGGGCGACCTACGAGCAGTACTTC. It codes for CASSYLGGATYEQYF.

About this clonotype: The junction departs from germline at one end; a sequencing error may be responsible. This chain connects TRBV20-1 to TRBJ2-4; a possible D gene is TRBD1 (5 bases). Germline loops: CDR1 DFQATT, CDR2 SNEGSKA (reference sequence). The CDR3 is 15 residues long. CDR3 in amino acids: CSVRDFWTPKNIQYF. The CDR3 nucleotides read TGCAGTGTTAGAGATTTCTGGACACCAAAAAACATTCAGTACTTC.

Ten or more counts support this clonotype. The V call is TRBV29-1, the J call TRBJ2-5, with D uncertain. The V gene lost 4 bases and the J gene lost 4 bases, with 1 base spanning the gap. This CDR3 spans 9 amino acids. In germline, CDR1 is SQVTM, CDR2 ANQGSEA. DNA of the CDR3: TGCAGCGTTGGAGAGACCCAGTACTTC. As protein: CSVGETQYF.

The gene calls are TRBV5-1 and TRBJ2-3; 9 nucleotides match TRBD2. From germline, CDR1 is SGHRS and CDR2 YFSETQ. V shed 3 bases and J 3 bases; nucleotides not matched to a gene: 5. The CDR3 spans 15 residues. CDR3 nucleotide sequence: TGCGCCAGCAGCTCCGGGACTAGCATGACAGATACGCAGTATTTT. As protein: CASSSGTSMTDTQYF.

This clonotype was seen a few times. The rearrangement joins TRBV7-2 to TRBJ2-5, with unresolved D. Trimming stripped 0 bases from V and 11 bases from J, with 13 bases between. The CDR3 has 13 amino acids. Looked up from germline, CDR1 is SGHTA and CDR2 is FQGNSA. As DNA, the CDR3 is TGTGCCAGCAGCTTAGCGGGATCAAGACCGCAGTACTTC. Protein product: CASSLAGSRPQYF.

This clonotype has only a few counts. This chain links TRBV29-1 with TRBJ1-2, with 7 bases fitting TRBD1. Per the germline V gene, CDR1 is SQVTM and CDR2 is ANQGSEA. J gave up 8 bases and V 7 bases, and 7 bases lay outside the gene matches. The CDR3 loop spans 11 amino acids. The CDR3 bases are TGCAGCGAAGGGACAGAGCTAGGCTACACCTTC. It encodes CSEGTELGYTF.

The chain combines TRBV7-3 with TRBJ2-1, with TRBD2 matching over 8 bases. The junction had 8 bases not matched to a gene; V was cut back by 2 bases and J by 5 bases. The CDR3 length is 16 residues. The germline gives CDR1 SGHTA, CDR2 FQGTGA. In DNA form, the CDR3 reads TGTGCCAGCAGCTTAGCTCCGGGACTAGTTAACAATGAGCAGTTCTTC. Translated: CASSLAPGLVNNEQFF.

Ten or more counts support this clonotype. This chain uses TRBV11-2 with TRBJ2-1, with D possibly TRBD2 on 6 matching bases. Trimming took 5 bases from V and 3 from J, leaving 20 bases between them. Germline V gives CDR1 SGHAT, CDR2 FQNNGV. The CDR3 contains 17 residues. CDR3 in amino acids: CASSLQVTRADYNEQFF. The CDR3 region has the DNA TGTGCCAGCAGCCTACAGGTGACTAGGGCCGACTACAATGAGCAGTTCTTC.

The chain links TRBV9 to TRBJ1-2; D may be TRBD1 (6 bases). The V gene lost 4 bases and the J gene lost 13 bases, with 17 bases spanning the gap. CDR1 is SGDLS and CDR2 is YYNGEE in the germline V gene. The CDR3 totals 12 residues. CDR3 protein: CASSPGGQGTTF. The CDR3 coding sequence is TGTGCCAGCAGCCCCGGCGGGCAGGGGACCACCTTC.

This clonotype has just a few counts. The gene calls are TRBV7-9 and TRBJ2-1, with D perhaps matching TRBD2 (6 bases). This CDR3 comprises 13 residues. CDR1 is SEHNR and CDR2 is FQNEAQ in the germline V gene (reference sequence). V dropped 5 bases and J dropped 7 bases, with 12 bases sitting between them. CDR3 sequence (DNA): TGTGCCAGCAGCGAGGGACTTGGGAATGAGCAGTTCTTC. Encoded protein: CASSEGLGNEQFF.

This clonotype came up a few times. The chain links TRBV4-3 to TRBJ1-2; D not certain. The length of the CDR3 is 16 residues. The germline gives CDR1 LGHNA, CDR2 YSLEER. The V end was cut by 0 bases, the J end by 4 bases, with 15 bases between. The CDR3 sequence: CASSQEAADALYGYTF. The CDR3 region has the DNA TGCGCCAGCAGCCAAGAGGCGGCAGATGCGCTCTATGGCTACACCTTC.

The rearrangement links TRBV11-2 to TRBJ1-4; the D is unclear. This CDR3 is built from 14 residues. Germline CDR1 is SGHAT and CDR2 is FQNNGV. V was pared by 1 base and J by 8 bases, with 11 bases between. DNA of the CDR3: TGTGCCAGCAGCTTAGCGGAAGGAAGGGAAAAACTGTTTTTT. The encoded protein is CASSLAEGREKLFF. The complete variable domain, with remaining parts taken from reference TRBV11-2 and TRBJ1-4, reads EAGVAQSPRYKIIEKRQSVAFWCNPISGHATLYWYQQILGQGPKLLIQFQNNGVVDDSQLPKDRFSAERLKGVDSTLKIQPAKLEDSAVYLCASSLAEGREKLFFGSGTQLSVL.

The chain employs TRBV29-1 and TRBJ2-1; D call uncertain. CDR3 length equals 11 residues. The V end was cut by 5 bases, the J end by 10 bases, with 12 bases between. Germline V gene lookup returns CDR1 SQVTM and CDR2 ANQGSEA. Here the CDR3 reads CSVPLRAEQFF. The DNA for the CDR3 is TGCAGCGTTCCCCTCCGGGCGGAGCAGTTCTTC.

The V and J genes are TRBV5-1 and TRBJ2-1; TRBD1 is a possible D gene (6 bases). Deletions cut 4 bases from V and 3 bases from J, with 8 bases between. Per germline, CDR1 SGHRS and CDR2 YFSETQ. The CDR3 runs 13 residues. CDR3 nucleotide sequence: TGCGCCAGCAGCCAGGACAGCTACAATGAGCAGTTCTTC. It translates to CASSQDSYNEQFF.

There are a few counts of this clonotype. The gene calls are TRBV27 and TRBJ2-7; D might be TRBD1 (5 bases). The CDR3 runs 13 residues. Per germline, CDR1 MNHEY and CDR2 SMNVEV (reference sequence). Trimming took 6 bases from V and 0 from J, leaving 9 bases between them. CDR3 bases: TGTGCCAGCAGAGGGGTTCTCTCCTACGAGCAGTACTTC. It codes for CASRGVLSYEQYF.

This clonotype appeared a few times. The DNA of the CDR3 is TGTGCCAGCAGTGACACACACCCCTACGAGCAGTACTTC. Its protein product is CASSDTHPYEQYF. The rearrangement links TRBV2 to TRBJ2-7; the D is unclear. Germline V gene lookup returns CDR1 SNHLY and CDR2 FYNNEI. This CDR3 has 13 amino acids. The germline V and J ends were trimmed by 3 bases and 2 bases, with 8 bases remaining between them.

The V and J genes are TRBV12-3 or TRBV12-4 and TRBJ2-7; TRBD2 matches at 8 bases. CDR3 length: 16 residues. Unmatched junction bases numbered 12, after V lost 3 bases and J lost 5 bases. CDR3 residues: CASSLAGGEYVHEQYF. The CDR3, as DNA: TGTGCCAGCAGTTTGGCGGGAGGCGAATACGTCCACGAGCAGTACTTC.

V usage is TRBV7-2 and J usage is TRBJ2-7; D perhaps matches TRBD2 (6 bases). CDR3 length equals 14 residues. Trimming shortened V by 1 base and J by 3 bases, and 10 bases separated the two germline ends. Germline CDR1 and CDR2: SGHTA and FQGNSA. CDR3 sequence (DNA): TGTGCCAGCAGCTTAGATACTAGCTTCTACGAGCAGTACTTC. The encoded protein is CASSLDTSFYEQYF.

DNA of the CDR3: TGTGCCAGCAGTTTAAAGGACATTCAGTACTTC. Amino acid sequence: CASSLKDIQYF. The chain has TRBV12-3 or TRBV12-4 and TRBJ2-4, with unresolved D. This CDR3 comprises 11 residues. The germline V and J ends were trimmed by 2 bases and 8 bases, with 4 bases remaining between them.